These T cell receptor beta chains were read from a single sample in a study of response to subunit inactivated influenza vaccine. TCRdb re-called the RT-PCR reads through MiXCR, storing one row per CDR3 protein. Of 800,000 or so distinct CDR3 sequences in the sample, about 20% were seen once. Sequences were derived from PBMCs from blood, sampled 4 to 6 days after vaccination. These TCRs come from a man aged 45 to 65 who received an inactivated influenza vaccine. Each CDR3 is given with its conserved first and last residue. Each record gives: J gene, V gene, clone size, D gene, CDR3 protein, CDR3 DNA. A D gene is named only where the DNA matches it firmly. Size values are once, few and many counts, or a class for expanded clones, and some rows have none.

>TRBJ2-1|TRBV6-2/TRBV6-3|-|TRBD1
CASSYLPDRGPSGEQFF
TGTGCCAGCAGTTACCTTCCGGACAGGGGCCCCTCGGGGGAGCAGTTCTTC
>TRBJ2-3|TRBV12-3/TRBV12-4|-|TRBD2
CASSSNTGTSGTDTQYF
TGTGCCAGCAGTTCCAACACCGGGACTAGCGGCACAGATACGCAGTATTTT
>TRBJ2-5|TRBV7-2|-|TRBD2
CASRATSGGQETQYF
TGTGCCAGCAGGGCGACTAGCGGGGGCCAAGAGACCCAGTACTTC
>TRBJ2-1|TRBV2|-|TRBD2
CASSDSTGGEQFF
TGTGCCAGCAGTGACTCCACGGGGGGAGAGCAGTTCTTC
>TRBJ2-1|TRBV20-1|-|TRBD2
CSARVWRGGDNEQFF
TGCAGTGCTAGAGTTTGGCGGGGGGGCGACAATGAGCAGTTCTTC
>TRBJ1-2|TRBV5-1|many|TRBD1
CASEPGQGGPGYTF
TGCGCCAGCGAACCGGGACAGGGGGGTCCTGGCTACACCTTC
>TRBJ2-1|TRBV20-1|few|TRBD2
CSATRLAGDRNEQFF
TGCAGTGCTACGCGACTAGCGGGAGATCGGAATGAGCAGTTCTTC
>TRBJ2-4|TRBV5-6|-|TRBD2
CASSLWTSGGEKYF
TGTGCCAGCAGCCTCTGGACTAGCGGGGGGGAAAAGTACTTC
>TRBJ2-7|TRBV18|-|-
CASSLNSGMLTYEQYF
TGTGCCAGCTCCCTCAACAGCGGAATGCTCACCTACGAGCAGTACTTC
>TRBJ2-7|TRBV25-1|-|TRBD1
CASSELRQGSSYEQYF
TGTGCCAGCAGTGAACTCAGACAGGGGAGCTCCTACGAGCAGTACTTC
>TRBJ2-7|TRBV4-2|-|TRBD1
CASSQDRDRNYEQYF
TGTGCCAGCAGCCAAGACCGGGACAGGAACTACGAGCAGTACTTC
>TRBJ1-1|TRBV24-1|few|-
CATRSRANTEAFF
TGTGCCACCAGATCCAGGGCGAACACTGAAGCTTTCTTT
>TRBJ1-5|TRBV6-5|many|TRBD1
CASSYGGQDQPQHF
TGTGCCAGCAGTTACGGGGGACAGGATCAGCCCCAGCATTTT
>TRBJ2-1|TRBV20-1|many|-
CSAREAEGLLYNEQFF
TGCAGTGCTAGAGAAGCGGAAGGATTACTTTACAATGAGCAGTTCTTC
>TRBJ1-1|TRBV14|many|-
CASSQGRVNTEAFF
TGTGCCAGCAGCCAAGGGAGAGTGAACACTGAAGCTTTCTTT
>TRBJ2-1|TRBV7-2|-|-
CASSRTGFLWNEQFF
TGTGCCAGCAGCCGTACAGGGTTTCTTTGGAATGAGCAGTTCTTC
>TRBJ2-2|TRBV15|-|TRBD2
CATSRGGAGATGELFF
TGTGCCACCAGCCGAGGGGGAGCGGGAGCAACCGGGGAGCTGTTTTTT
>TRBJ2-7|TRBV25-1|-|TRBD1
CASSEGTGGNEQYF
TGTGCCAGCAGTGAGGGGACAGGGGGGAACGAGCAGTACTTC
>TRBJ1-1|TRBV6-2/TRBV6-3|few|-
CASSWGRATEAFF
TGTGCCAGCAGTTGGGGCCGGGCCACTGAAGCTTTCTTT
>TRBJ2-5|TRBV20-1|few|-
CSARDPTVQETQYF
TGCAGTGCTAGAGACCCCACAGTACAAGAGACCCAGTACTTC
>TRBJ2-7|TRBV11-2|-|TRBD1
CASRALRTGRREQYF
TGTGCCAGCAGGGCCCTGCGGACAGGGCGTCGTGAGCAGTACTTC
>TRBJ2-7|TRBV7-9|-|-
CASSSGWADDEQYF
TGTGCCAGCAGCTCGGGGTGGGCAGATGACGAGCAGTACTTC
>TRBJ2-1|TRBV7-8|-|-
CASSGRRVSSYNEQFF
TGTGCCAGCAGCGGACGGAGGGTAAGCTCCTACAATGAGCAGTTCTTC
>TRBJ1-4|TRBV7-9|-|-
CASSPGAQEEKLFF
TGTGCCAGCAGCCCGGGCGCTCAGGAAGAAAAACTGTTTTTT
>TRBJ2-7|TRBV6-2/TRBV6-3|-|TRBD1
CASRYGDREYF
TGTGCCAGCAGGTACGGGGACAGGGAGTACTTC
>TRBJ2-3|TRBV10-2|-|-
CASSETYSGTQYF
TGCGCCAGCAGTGAGACCTACAGTGGTACGCAGTATTTT
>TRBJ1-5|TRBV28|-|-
CASSLPTGLNQPQHF
TGTGCCAGCAGTCTCCCTACAGGGTTGAATCAGCCCCAGCATTTT
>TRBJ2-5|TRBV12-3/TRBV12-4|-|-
CASSSTGTEKTQYF
TGTGCCAGCAGTTCTACAGGGACTGAAAAGACCCAGTACTTC
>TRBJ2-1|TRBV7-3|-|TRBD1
CASSSSTGGVEQFF
TGTGCCAGCAGCTCTTCGACAGGGGGCGTGGAGCAGTTCTTC
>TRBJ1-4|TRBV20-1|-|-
CSARFVEKLFF
TGCAGTGCTCGTTTTGTGGAAAAACTGTTTTTT
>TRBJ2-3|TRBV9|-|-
CASSEPPDLPNYVYF
TGTGCCAGCAGCGAGCCCCCGGACCTACCAAACTACGTGTATTTT
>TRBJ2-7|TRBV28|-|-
CASRPAGGSGNYEQYF
TGTGCCAGCAGACCCGCGGGCGGTAGCGGAAACTACGAGCAGTACTTC
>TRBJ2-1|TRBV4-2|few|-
CASSLIGILRRERSYNEQFF
TGTGCCAGCAGCCTTATCGGGATCCTTAGGCGCGAGAGGTCCTACAATGAGCAGTTCTTC
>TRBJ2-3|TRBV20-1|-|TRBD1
CSARARTGVGANTQYF
TGCAGTGCTAGAGCCCGAACAGGGGTTGGGGCGAATACGCAGTATTTT
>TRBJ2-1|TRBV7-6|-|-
CASSLRRAAIYNEQFF
TGTGCCAGCAGCTTAAGGCGCGCGGCCATCTACAATGAGCAGTTCTTC
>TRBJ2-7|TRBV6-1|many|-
CALCWYSKRNEQYF
TGTGCCTTATGTTGGTACAGCAAGCGGAACGAGCAGTACTTC
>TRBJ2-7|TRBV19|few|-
CASSSAVTNYEQYF
TGTGCCAGTAGTTCTGCGGTCACCAACTACGAGCAGTACTTC
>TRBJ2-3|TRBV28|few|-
CASSPRRGLQYTDTQYF
TGTGCCAGCAGCCCTCGGCGGGGCCTACAGTACACAGATACGCAGTATTTT